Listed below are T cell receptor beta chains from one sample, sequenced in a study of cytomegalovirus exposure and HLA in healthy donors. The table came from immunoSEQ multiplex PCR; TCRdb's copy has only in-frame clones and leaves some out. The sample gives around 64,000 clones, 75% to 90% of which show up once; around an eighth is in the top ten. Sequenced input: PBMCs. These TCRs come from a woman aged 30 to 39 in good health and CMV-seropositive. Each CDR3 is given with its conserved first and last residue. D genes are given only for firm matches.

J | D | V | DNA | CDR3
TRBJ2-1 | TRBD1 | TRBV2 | TGTGCCAGCCGACAGGGGTCCCACAATGAGCAGTTCTTC | CASRQGSHNEQFF
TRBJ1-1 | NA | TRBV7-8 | TGTGCCAGCTCTTGGGGGGGACACCTTATGAACACTGAAGCTTTCTTT | CASSWGGHLMNTEAFF
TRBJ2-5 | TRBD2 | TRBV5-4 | TGTGCCAGCAGCTCCCGACTAGCGGGAGGTGAGACCCAGTACTTC | CASSSRLAGGETQYF
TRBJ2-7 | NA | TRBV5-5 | TGTGCCAGCAGCTTGGGGGCAGGGGAGGGATTCTACGAGCAGTACTTC | CASSLGAGEGFYEQYF
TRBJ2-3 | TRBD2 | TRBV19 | TGTGCCAGTAGTATAGGGAGAAGCGGGGGAGCGGATACGCAGTATTTT | CASSIGRSGGADTQYF
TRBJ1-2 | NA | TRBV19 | TGTGCCAGTAGGGCAGGAACCCTTTTCGCCGATGGCTACACCTTC | CASRAGTLFADGYTF
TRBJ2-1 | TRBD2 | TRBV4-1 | TGCGCCAGCAGCCTAGCGGGAGGACACTACAATGAGCAGTTCTTC | CASSLAGGHYNEQFF
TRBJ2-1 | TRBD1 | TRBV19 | TGTGCCAGTAGTTACCGGGACAGGGGCTACAATGAGCAGTTCTTC | CASSYRDRGYNEQFF
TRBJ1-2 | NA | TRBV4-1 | TGCGCCAGCAGCCAAGGCGGCGGATCTTATGGCTACACCTTC | CASSQGGGSYGYTF
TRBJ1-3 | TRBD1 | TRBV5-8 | TGTGCCAGCAGCCCCGGGACAGGGGACGGAAACACCATATATTTT | CASSPGTGDGNTIYF